These T cell receptor beta chains were read from a single sample in a study of response to subunit inactivated influenza vaccine. One entry per CDR3 protein results from TCRdb running MiXCR on the RT-PCR reads. In the table there are some 500,000 distinct CDR3 sequences, approximately 24% of which are singletons. The material sequenced was CD4+ T cells sorted from PBMCs, taken less than 6 days after vaccination. The receptors here all came from a man aged 45 to 65 who received an inactivated influenza vaccine. Each CDR3 is given with its conserved first and last residue. A D gene is named only where the DNA matches it firmly. Not every row has a clone size; where given, it reads once, few, many or a size class.

TRBJ2-3 TRBV7-8 . . TGTGCCAGCAGCCCCCTTTCGGTGACAGATACGCAGTATTTT CASSPLSVTDTQYF
TRBJ2-3 TRBV20-1 TRBD2 . TGCGGGGGGGGACGAGTTGCGGATACGCAGTATTTT CGGGRVADTQYF
TRBJ1-3 TRBV18 . . TGTGCCAGCACAAACACGGCAGCTGCTGGAAACACCATATATTTT CASTNTAAAGNTIYF
TRBJ1-1 TRBV12-3/TRBV12-4 . few TGTGCCAGCAGTTTACCTGGGGATGGGACTGAAGCTTTCTTT CASSLPGDGTEAFF
TRBJ1-2 TRBV20-1 . few TGCAGTGCTAGAGAGGGGGCGGACTATGGCTACACCTTC CSAREGADYGYTF
TRBJ1-5 TRBV30 . few TGTGCCTGGAATCAGGGTCGGACAGCCAGACAAAATCAGCCCCAGCATTTT CAWNQGRTARQNQPQHF
TRBJ1-4 TRBV20-1 . . TGCAGTGCTATCGACAGGTTTAATGAAAAACTGTTTTTT CSAIDRFNEKLFF
TRBJ2-3 TRBV27 . few TGTGCCAGCAGTCCCCACCCTCAGAGCACAGATACGCAGTATTTT CASSPHPQSTDTQYF
TRBJ2-2 TRBV15 . . TGTGCCACCAGCAGACAGAACACCGGGGAGCTGTTTTTT CATSRQNTGELFF
TRBJ2-2 TRBV5-1 TRBD2 . TGCGCCAGCAGCCGAGTTGCGGGAGTAGGCACCGGGGAGCTGTTTTTT CASSRVAGVGTGELFF
TRBJ1-1 TRBV6-2/TRBV6-3 . . TGTGCCAGCAGTGGGCAGGGAGGGCGAACTGAAGCTTTCTTT CASSGQGGRTEAFF